The entry that follows covers one T cell receptor beta chain sequence. The data are from a study of blood T cell repertoires in COVID-19. In the study overall: The United States, Italy and Spain provided the acute and convalescent COVID-19 samples. T cells, B-cell-depleted T cells, or PBMCs supplied cDNA or gDNA.

Original processing notes: Scientists estimated how many nucleated cells there were by amplifying reference gene primers. The repertoire was sequenced with immunoSEQ multiplex PCR; TCRdb's copy has only in-frame clones and lacks some. V, J and clone size were drawn from that table, and D and trimming were deduced from the DNA. The profile shows about 160,000 clones, about 74% of them singletons. There are 15 residues in the CDR3. The germline V gene encodes CDR1 MNHNS and CDR2 SASEGT. Germline trimming cut 2 bases from V and 4 bases from J; bases unmatched to any gene: 6. This sequence originates from a man aged 60-69 years with acute or convalescent COVID-19. Material: peripheral blood. The chain joins TRBV6-1 to TRBJ1-2, with TRBD1 matching 8 bases. CDR3 nucleotide sequence: TGTGCCAGCAGTGAACAGGACAGGGTGCGCTATGGCTACACCTTC. This codes for CASSEQDRVRYGYTF.